Below, 17 T cell receptor beta chains from the same sample are listed, as sequenced in a study of blood T cell repertoires in COVID-19. Repertoires were generated with immunoSEQ multiplex PCR, while TCRdb's copy carries only in-frame clones and drops some. The table shows 70,000 or so clones, with about four fifths occurring only once. Sample: peripheral blood. These receptors were obtained from a human donor in a cohort sampled during active COVID-19.

The chain joins TRBV25-1 to TRBJ2-1; TRBD1 is a possible D gene (5 bases). This CDR3 is 14 amino acids long. V was pared by 6 bases and J by 4 bases, with 13 bases between. CDR1 MGHDK and CDR2 SYGVNS come from the germline V gene. This chain's CDR3 is CASSRALGYNEQFF. CDR3 in DNA: TGTGCCAGCAGCAGGGCCCTGGGTTACAATGAGCAGTTCTTC.

The chain combines TRBV5-1 with TRBJ2-7; 12 bases match TRBD1. Germline V gene lookup returns CDR1 SGHRS and CDR2 YFSETQ. After removal of 2 bases from V and 5 bases from J, the junction contained 5 bases not matched to a gene. This CDR3 contains 15 residues. CDR3 bases: TGCGCCAGCAGCTTATGGGACAGGGGGCCCCACGAGCAGTACTTC. Residues: CASSLWDRGPHEQYF.

V gene TRBV3-1 (or the pseudogene TRBV3-2) combines with J gene TRBJ1-6; 9 positions match TRBD1. J gave up 10 bases and V 0 bases, and 4 bases lay outside the gene matches. CDR3 length: 15 amino acids. Germline CDR1 LGHDT, CDR2 YNNKEL (reference sequence). This chain's CDR3 is CASSQDWTGDSPLHF. The CDR3 bases are TGTGCCAGCAGCCAAGATTGGACAGGGGACTCACCCCTCCACTTT.

This clone was seen only a few times. The rearrangement joins TRBV6-5 to TRBJ1-3, with 8 bases lining up with TRBD1. Trimming removed 2 bases from V and 0 bases from J; junction bases left unmatched: 3. CDR1 and CDR2 (germline): MNHEY, SVGAGI. The CDR3 is made up of 16 amino acids. The CDR3 DNA reads TGTGCCAGCAGTTACGGGACAGGATCCTCTGGAAACACCATATATTTT. It yields the protein CASSYGTGSSGNTIYF.

The rearrangement joins TRBV12-3 or TRBV12-4 to TRBJ1-3, with D hard to call. V shed 5 bases and J shed 7 bases, with 9 bases lying between them. The CDR3 extends over 12 amino acids. The CDR3 region has the DNA TGTGCCAGCAGTGTAAGCGCTAACACCATATATTTT. It codes for CASSVSANTIYF.

In this sample, this clone turned up once. The chain carries TRBV9 and TRBJ1-2; D gene uncertain. V lost 3 bases and J 2 bases, leaving 17 bases between the germline ends. Germline CDR1 reads SGDLS; CDR2 reads YYNGEE. The CDR3 loop spans 16 amino acids. CDR3 bases: TGTGCCAGCAGCGCCCTGGCACCAGGACTAAACTATGGCTACACCTTC. Encoded protein: CASSALAPGLNYGYTF.

The chain is built from TRBV4-2 and TRBJ2-7, with TRBD2 identical over 10 bases. Germline loops: CDR1 LGHNA, CDR2 YNFKEQ. After removal of 2 bases from V and 0 bases from J, the junction contained 1 base not matched to a gene. The CDR3 sequence is 15 residues long. CDR3 bases: TGTGCCAGCAGCCAACGGACTAGCGGCTCCTACGAGCAGTACTTC. Protein: CASSQRTSGSYEQYF.

The chain couples TRBV6-5 to TRBJ2-3; the D gene is possibly TRBD2 (7 bases). This CDR3 is 16 amino acids long. The V gene lost 2 bases and the J gene lost 0 bases, with 12 bases spanning the gap. CDR1 is MNHEY and CDR2 is SVGAGI in the germline V gene. The DNA of the CDR3 is TGTGCCAGCAGTTACGGGGGGGGCGGGAGCACAGATACGCAGTATTTT. Translated: CASSYGGGGSTDTQYF.

This clone was counted once. The CDR3 bases are TGTGCCAGCAGAAGGGACAGGGCCACGGGCTATGGCTACACCTTC. Translating it yields CASRRDRATGYGYTF. The V gene is TRBV6-5, the J gene TRBJ1-2; 9 bases agree with TRBD1. Per germline, CDR1 MNHEY and CDR2 SVGAGI. The V and J ends lost 6 bases and 4 bases, in that order; junction bases with no gene match: 9. CDR3 length: 15 residues.

The rearrangement joins TRBV10-3 to TRBJ1-3; the D gene is possibly TRBD1 (6 bases). Germline CDR1 is ENHRY and CDR2 is SYGVKD. Trimming removed 3 bases at V and 8 bases at J, with 11 bases between. The CDR3 sequence is 13 residues long. For the CDR3, the DNA is TGTGCCATCAGTGAAACCAGGGGTTACACCATATATTTT. Amino acids: CAISETRGYTIYF.

The rearrangement links TRBV11-2 to TRBJ2-7; 11 bases are shared with TRBD2. The CDR3 has 16 residues. Losses at the gene ends were 5 bases for V and 0 bases for J; bases not matched to a gene: 6. CDR1 and CDR2 from the germline V gene are SGHAT and FQNNGV. CDR3 residues: CASSPGLAALSYEQYF. CDR3 DNA sequence: TGTGCCAGCAGCCCGGGACTAGCGGCTCTCTCCTACGAGCAGTACTTC.

The chain links TRBV7-8 to TRBJ1-2; the match to TRBD1 covers 7 bases. CDR1 and CDR2 from the germline V gene are SGHVS and FQNEAQ. V lost 1 base and J lost 4; bases outside the gene matches: 6. This CDR3 region has 15 residues. CDR3: CASSLGGQRVYGYTF. Written as DNA, the CDR3 is TGTGCCAGCAGCTTAGGGGGACAGAGAGTCTATGGCTACACCTTC.

V usage is TRBV28 and J usage is TRBJ1-6; 10 bases are shared with TRBD1. This CDR3 comprises 16 residues. Germline V gives CDR1 MDHEN, CDR2 SYDVKM. With 3 bases clipped from V and 13 bases from J, the junction kept 12 bases outside the gene matches. The CDR3 coding sequence is TGTGCCAGCAGTTTGCAGAGAAGGACAGGGGGTCGGCCCCTCCACTTT. As protein: CASSLQRRTGGRPLHF.

This chain joins TRBV9 and TRBJ1-2; unclear D gene. This CDR3 is built from 12 residues. Germline CDR1 reads SGDLS; CDR2 reads YYNGEE. Trimming took off 6 bases at V and 8 bases at J, with 14 bases between the two ends. In nucleotides, the CDR3 is TGTGCCAGCACCCAATCTAGGTACGGCTACACCTTC. Its protein is CASTQSRYGYTF.

This clone appeared once. This rearrangement joins TRBV9 to TRBJ2-7, with 9 bases aligning to TRBD1. V dropped 0 bases and J dropped 3; count of bases not matched to a gene: 10. Germline V lookup: CDR1 SGDLS, CDR2 YYNGEE. CDR3 length: 17 amino acids. The CDR3 sequence is CASSVGQGGFYSYEQYF. The DNA of the CDR3 is TGTGCCAGCAGCGTAGGACAGGGGGGTTTTTATAGCTACGAGCAGTACTTC. The complete variable domain, with remaining parts taken from reference TRBV9 and TRBJ2-7, reads DSGVTQTPKHLITATGQRVTLRCSPRSGDLSVYWYQQSLDQGLQFLIQYYNGEERAKGNILERFSAQQFPDLHSELNLSSLELGDSALYFCASSVGQGGFYSYEQYFGPGTRLTVT.

The rearrangement joins TRBV5-6 to TRBJ1-5; D call uncertain. The germline V and J ends were trimmed by 2 bases and 5 bases, with 17 bases remaining between them. This CDR3 is 16 amino acids long. The germline CDR1 and CDR2 sequences are SGHDT and YYEEEE. The CDR3 DNA is TGTGCCAGCAGCTTCGGGGATCCGGCTGGGGATCAGCCCCAGCATTTT. Residues: CASSFGDPAGDQPQHF.

The chain joins TRBV5-4 to TRBJ2-7, with D possibly being TRBD1 (5 bases). The CDR3 loop spans 14 amino acids. Looked up from germline, CDR1 is SGHNT and CDR2 is YYREEE (reference sequence). The germline V and J ends were trimmed by 2 bases and 4 bases, with 13 bases remaining between them. Here the CDR3 reads CASSFDSNRYEQYF. The DNA for the CDR3 is TGTGCCAGCAGCTTCGACAGCAATAGATACGAGCAGTACTTC.